These 20 T cell receptor beta chains share one sample of origin, sequenced in a study of T cell changes during pregnancy in multiple sclerosis. TCRdb's copy holds only in-frame clones and misses some; the assay was immunoSEQ multiplex PCR. The table has roughly 41,000 clones, roughly 94% seen once. The sample was peripheral blood, taken in the third trimester of pregnancy. Receptors originate from a female donor with multiple sclerosis, enrolled in a pregnancy study.

The sample holds one count of this clone. The V and J genes are TRBV7-2 and TRBJ1-1; D is ambiguous. This CDR3 is built from 14 residues. The V gene's germline CDR1 is SGHTA and CDR2 FQGNSA. Deletions cut 2 bases from V and 3 bases from J, with 10 bases between. The CDR3 sequence: CASSLIARHTEAFF. In nucleotides, the CDR3 is TGTGCCAGCAGCTTAATTGCGCGGCACACTGAAGCTTTCTTT.

V is TRBV5-1 and J is TRBJ1-6; tentative D call: TRBD1 (6 bases). The ends were cut back, 0 bases at V and 9 bases at J, with 13 bases in the middle. The V gene's germline CDR1 is SGHRS and CDR2 YFSETQ. This CDR3 spans 15 amino acids. As DNA, the CDR3 is TGCGCCAGCAGCTTGGGGCAGACCAGGGGTTCACCCCTCCACTTT. Protein product: CASSLGQTRGSPLHF.

J is TRBJ2-7 and V is TRBV7-3, with a tentative D call TRBD2 (5 bases). The CDR3 sequence is 14 residues long. Trimming stripped 4 bases from V and 4 bases from J, with 14 bases between. The V gene's germline CDR1 is SGHTA and CDR2 FQGTGA. CDR3 DNA: TGTGCCAGCAGCTCGGGTCCGGGATCTTACGAGCAGTACTTC. Residues: CASSSGPGSYEQYF.

The chain has TRBV7-8 and TRBJ2-5; the D is unclear. Judging by the DNA end, TRBJ2-7 fits better; the J call may be wrong. The CDR3 is 15 amino acids. In germline, CDR1 is SGHVS, CDR2 FQNEAQ. The CDR3 spells CASSSLITSSYEQYF. As DNA, the CDR3 is TGTGCCAGCAGCTCTCTTATCACGAGCTCCTACGAGCAGTACTTC.

This sequence joins TRBV28 and TRBJ2-3; TRBD2 agrees at 9 bases. Losses at the gene ends were 6 bases for V and 6 bases for J; bases not matched to a gene: 19. CDR3 length: 18 residues. Germline CDR1 reads MDHEN; CDR2 reads SYDVKM. The DNA of the CDR3 is TGTGCCAGCAGGCACCACCTAAGGCAGGCGGGAGGGCGGGATACGCAGTATTTT. This sequence encodes CASRHHLRQAGGRDTQYF. Together with reference TRBV28 and TRBJ2-3, the CDR3 gives the full variable domain: DVKVTQSSRYLVKRTGEKVFLECVQDMDHENMFWYRQDPGLGLRLIYFSYDVKMKEKGDIPEGYSVSREKKERFSLILESASTNQTSMYLCASRHHLRQAGGRDTQYFGPGTRLTVL.

The chain combines TRBV28 with TRBJ2-5; 11 bases map to TRBD2. Germline V gene sequence: CDR1 MDHEN, CDR2 SYDVKM. This CDR3 contains 15 residues. The ends lost 3 bases at V and 7 bases at J; junction bases unmatched: 7. The CDR3, as DNA: TGTGCCAGCAGTTTTAACCTAGCGGGGGGAGGGACCCAGTACTTC. Translation: CASSFNLAGGGTQYF. The full variable domain, completed using reference TRBV28 and TRBJ2-5, is DVKVTQSSRYLVKRTGEKVFLECVQDMDHENMFWYRQDPGLGLRLIYFSYDVKMKEKGDIPEGYSVSREKKERFSLILESASTNQTSMYLCASSFNLAGGGTQYFGPGTRLLVL.

The chain is built from TRBV6-5 and TRBJ2-5, with 8 positions matching TRBD2. With V trimmed by 6 bases and J by 5 bases, 2 bases remained unmatched. This CDR3 region has 12 residues. Per the germline V gene, CDR1 is MNHEY and CDR2 is SVGAGI. CDR3 bases: TGTGCCAGCAGCAGACTAGCGGAGACCCAGTACTTC. Encoded protein: CASSRLAETQYF.

In nucleotides, the CDR3 is TGTGCCAGCACGGACAGCTATGGCTACACCTTC. Translating it yields CASTDSYGYTF. The chain links TRBV18 to TRBJ1-2, with D maybe TRBD1 (6 bases). The CDR3 consists of 11 residues. Trimming left V 8 bases short and J 4 bases short, with 8 bases between. Germline CDR1 reads KGHSH; CDR2 reads LQKENI. The full variable domain, in which reference TRBV18 and TRBJ1-2 provide the parts outside the CDR3, is NAGVMQNPRHLVRRRGQEARLRCSPMKGHSHVYWYRQLPEEGLKFMVYLQKENIIDESGMPKERFSAEFPKEGPSILRIQQVVRGDSAAYFCASTDSYGYTFGSGTRLTVV.

The chain joins TRBV11-3 to TRBJ2-5; 8 bases agree with TRBD2. The CDR3 covers 14 residues. V was clipped by 4 bases and J by 4 bases; unmatched bases: 5. CDR1 and CDR2 from the germline V gene are SGHNT and YENEEA. The CDR3: CASSSIAGTETQYF. CDR3 bases: TGTGCCAGCAGCTCAATAGCGGGGACAGAGACCCAGTACTTC. Looking up the rest from reference TRBV11-3 and TRBJ2-5 gives the full variable domain: EAGVVQSPRYKIIEKKQPVAFWCNPISGHNTLYWYLQNLGQGPELLIRYENEEAVDDSQLPKDRFSAERLKGVDSTLKIQPAELGDSAVYLCASSSIAGTETQYFGPGTRLLVL.

This chain joins TRBV6-1 and TRBJ2-1, with TRBD2 identical over 12 bases. This CDR3 region has 15 residues. CDR1 MNHNS and CDR2 SASEGT come from the germline V gene. The trim removed 6 bases at V and 7 bases at J, leaving 7 bases unmatched. In nucleotides, the CDR3 is TGTGCCAGCAGAGGGCTAGCGGGGGGGCTTAATGAGCAGTTCTTC. Amino acids: CASRGLAGGLNEQFF.

Worth noting for this clone: The junction does not match germline at one end; this may be a read error. This sequence joins TRBV19 and TRBJ2-7, with 10 bases fitting TRBD2. Germline V gives CDR1 LNHDA, CDR2 SQIVND (reference sequence). The CDR3 has 15 amino acids. CDR3 coding DNA: TGTGCCAGTAGTGCCCTAGCGGGAGCCTCCCACGAGCAGTACTTC. It translates to CASSALAGASHEQYF.

The chain recombines TRBV6-6 with TRBJ2-1, with D maybe TRBD1 (7 bases). Germline assignment: CDR1 MNHNY and CDR2 SVGAGI (reference sequence). Trimming cost V 1 base and J 11 bases, with 12 bases left between them. The CDR3 has 13 residues. CDR3 residues: CASSYLAGQKQFF. CDR3 DNA: TGTGCCAGCAGTTACTTGGCGGGACAGAAGCAGTTCTTC.

This chain connects TRBV27 to TRBJ1-2; 9 nucleotides line up with TRBD1. Trimming took 4 bases from V and 4 from J; bases not matched to a gene: 7. Germline CDR1 reads MNHEY; CDR2 reads SMNVEV (reference sequence). The CDR3 spans 15 residues. The CDR3, as DNA: TGTGCCAGCAGTTCACGACCGGGACAGGGCTATGGCTACACCTTC. Translating gives CASSSRPGQGYGYTF.

The chain recombines TRBV30 with TRBJ2-3; the D gene is possibly TRBD2 (6 bases). V lost 1 base, J lost 6 bases, and 23 bases lay in between. The CDR3 consists of 17 residues. Germline values: CDR1 GTSNPN, CDR2 SVGIG (reference sequence). The CDR3 sequence: CAWSDPEERRGWDTQYF. CDR3 coding DNA: TGTGCCTGGAGTGACCCTGAGGAGAGGAGGGGTTGGGATACGCAGTATTTT.

V usage is TRBV7-2 and J usage is TRBJ2-3; 9 bases are shared with TRBD2. With V trimmed by 3 bases and J by 3 bases, 1 base remained unmatched. CDR3 size: 14 residues. Germline lookup yields CDR1 SGHTA and CDR2 FQGNSA. The CDR3 loop is CASSFSGRTDTQYF. The CDR3 DNA sequence: TGTGCCAGCAGCTTTAGCGGGAGAACAGATACGCAGTATTTT.

This clone was observed a single time. V usage is TRBV4-1 and J usage is TRBJ1-4; no clear D gene. Germline-derived CDR1 and CDR2 are MGHRA and YSYEKL. The V gene lost 0 bases and the J gene lost 7 bases, with 15 bases spanning the gap. The CDR3 totals 16 residues. The CDR3 region has the DNA TGCGCCAGCAGCCAAGATGAGTTAGCCGTGGGTGAAAAACTGTTTTTT. Amino acids: CASSQDELAVGEKLFF.

The V gene is TRBV27, the J gene TRBJ1-6; 8 bases agree with TRBD1. Germline trimming cut 5 bases from V and 8 bases from J; bases unmatched to any gene: 5. The germline V gene encodes CDR1 MNHEY and CDR2 SMNVEV (reference sequence). The CDR3 is 14 residues long. The CDR3 sequence is CASSPGTGYSPLHF. For the CDR3, the DNA is TGTGCCAGCAGTCCTGGGACAGGTTATTCACCCCTCCACTTT.

The CDR3 DNA reads TGTGCCAGCAGTCCCTTAGGGGCAGGGGGCCACTATGGCTACACCTTC. The encoded protein is CASSPLGAGGHYGYTF. The chain is built from TRBV27 and TRBJ1-2, with TRBD1 identical over 8 bases. The V gene end was trimmed by 5 bases and the J gene end by 3 bases; junction bases not matched to a gene: 11. This CDR3 has 16 amino acids. Germline lookup yields CDR1 MNHEY and CDR2 SMNVEV (reference sequence).

The chain combines TRBV25-1 with TRBJ1-3; D is ambiguous. V dropped 3 bases and J dropped 3 bases, with 6 bases sitting between them. CDR1 and CDR2 from the germline V gene are MGHDK and SYGVNS. The CDR3 totals 13 residues. The CDR3: CASSEPGGNTIYF. The CDR3 DNA sequence: TGTGCCAGCAGTGAGCCAGGTGGAAACACCATATATTTT.

As concerns this clone: One end of the junction is discordant with germline, which a read error may explain. The rearrangement uses TRBV6-1 and TRBJ1-1; 8 bases map to TRBD1. This CDR3 has 14 residues. Germline V lookup: CDR1 MNHNS, CDR2 SASEGT. The CDR3 loop reads CASSPQFWDGTGKF. The CDR3 nucleotides read TGTGCCAGCAGTCCGCAATTCTGGGACGGGACAGGCAAGTTT.